Following are 16 T cell receptor beta chains from one sample sequenced in a study of blood T cell repertoires in COVID-19 (dated by TCRdb to the early 2020s). The library was made by the immunoSEQ multiplex PCR assay. This immuneACCESS table, as held by TCRdb, lists in-frame sequences with V and J called but not all clones. Of the missing ones, under half trace to an unresolved V gene in checked studies; the others have no known cause. Here the sample has roughly 410,000 clones; 80% to 90% occur a single time. The top ten constitute about 2% of the sample. Source material: peripheral blood. The receptor set was obtained from a woman in her sixties with COVID-19, enrolled during active disease.

V and J are TRBV7-9 and TRBJ1-6; tentatively, D is TRBD1 (5 bases). The V end lost 1 base, the J end lost 7 bases, and 8 bases lay between the germline ends. Germline values: CDR1 SEHNR, CDR2 FQNEAQ (reference sequence). There are 14 residues in the CDR3. The CDR3 is CASSLVGGNSPLHF. The CDR3 DNA sequence: TGTGCCAGCAGCTTAGTCGGGGGAAATTCACCCCTCCACTTT.

The chain links TRBV6-5 to TRBJ1-6; 7 nucleotides agree with TRBD1. J lost 7 bases, V lost 6 bases, and 9 bases had no gene match. The CDR3 extends over 15 amino acids. In germline, CDR1 is MNHEY, CDR2 SVGAGI. The CDR3 bases are TGTGCCAGCAGCTACAGGGGCTTGTTGAATTCACCCCTCCACTTT. Its translation is CASSYRGLLNSPLHF.

V and J are TRBV3-1 (or the pseudogene TRBV3-2) and TRBJ2-6; tentatively, D is TRBD2 (7 bases). V lost 2 bases, J lost 4 bases, and 15 bases lay in between. The CDR3 extends over 17 amino acids. Germline V gene sequence: CDR1 LGHDT, CDR2 YNNKEL (reference sequence). The CDR3 sequence: CASSQRGGASGANVLTF. The DNA of the CDR3 is TGTGCCAGCAGCCAACGAGGGGGGGCATCAGGGGCCAACGTCCTGACTTTC.

This clone appeared a single time. The rearrangement links TRBV7-2 to TRBJ1-1; D call uncertain. Trimming removed 2 bases at V and 1 base at J, with 11 bases between. Germline CDR1 reads SGHTA; CDR2 reads FQGNSA. The CDR3 contains 15 residues. The CDR3: CASSLSSQWNTEAFF. The CDR3 region has the DNA TGTGCCAGCAGCTTATCCTCCCAGTGGAACACTGAAGCTTTCTTT.

This clone was observed a few times. The rearrangement uses TRBV6-5 and TRBJ1-3; 8 bases agree with TRBD1. Germline lookup yields CDR1 MNHEY and CDR2 SVGAGI. The CDR3 totals 12 residues. After removal of 6 bases from V and 10 bases from J, the junction contained 5 bases not matched to a gene. The CDR3 DNA reads as TGTGCCAGCAGCCCAGGGGGCAGAACCATATATTTT. Translated: CASSPGGRTIYF.

In this sample, this clone turned up once. The CDR3 DNA sequence: TGTGCCAGCAGTTTAGGGCGTTGGCACTATGGCTACACCTTC. Its translation is CASSLGRWHYGYTF. The chain couples TRBV28 to TRBJ1-2; D not certain. V was pared by 2 bases and J by 3 bases, with 10 bases between. The CDR3 runs to 14 residues. The germline V gene encodes CDR1 MDHEN and CDR2 SYDVKM.

This clone has a handful of counts. The V gene is TRBV5-6, the J gene TRBJ1-4, with 7 bases that match TRBD1. Germline V lookup: CDR1 SGHDT, CDR2 YYEEEE. The CDR3 consists of 14 residues. The V gene end was trimmed by 4 bases and the J gene end by 7 bases; junction bases not matched to a gene: 7. The DNA of the CDR3 is TGTGCCAGCAGCCCCCTGGGACAGAGTGAAAAACTGTTTTTT. Translating gives CASSPLGQSEKLFF.

This sequence joins TRBV2 and TRBJ1-5; D ambiguous. Germline-derived CDR1 and CDR2 are SNHLY and FYNNEI. V gave up 4 bases and J gave up 2 bases, with 9 bases separating them. The CDR3 is 14 amino acids. Here the CDR3 reads CASSVGVRNQPQHF. CDR3 nucleotides: TGTGCCAGCAGTGTCGGGGTACGCAATCAGCCCCAGCATTTT. The full variable domain, with the rest looked up from reference TRBV2 and TRBJ1-5, is EPEVTQTPSHQVTQMGQEVILRCVPISNHLYFYWYRQILGQKVEFLVSFYNNEISEKSEIFDDQFSVERPDGSNFTLKIRSTKLEDSAMYFCASSVGVRNQPQHFGDGTRLSIL.

J is TRBJ2-2 and V is TRBV19, with D uncertain. Germline lookup yields CDR1 LNHDA and CDR2 SQIVND (reference sequence). V lost 0 bases to trimming and J lost 0 bases, with 5 bases between them. The CDR3 length is 15 residues. CDR3 sequence: CASSIDPANTGELFF. The CDR3 coding sequence is TGTGCCAGTAGTATAGATCCAGCGAACACCGGGGAGCTGTTTTTT. Full variable domain (outside the CDR3, taken from reference TRBV19 and TRBJ2-2): DGGITQSPKYLFRKEGQNVTLSCEQNLNHDAMYWYRQDPGQGLRLIYYSQIVNDFQKGDIAEGYSVSREKKESFPLTVTSAQKNPTAFYLCASSIDPANTGELFFGEGSRLTVL.

This sequence joins TRBV5-6 and TRBJ2-7, with D maybe TRBD1 (6 bases). The CDR3 sequence is 14 residues long. With 4 bases removed from V and 6 bases from J, the gap between germline ends came to 17 bases. Germline lookup yields CDR1 SGHDT and CDR2 YYEEEE. DNA for the CDR3: TGTGCCAGCAGCGCGACCCAGGGGCAGGGCGAGCAGTACTTC. Amino acids: CASSATQGQGEQYF.

J is TRBJ1-5 and V is TRBV28, with a tentative D call TRBD1 (5 bases). The CDR3 covers 18 residues. V shed 4 bases and J shed 2 bases, with 21 bases lying between them. CDR1 is MDHEN, CDR2 SYDVKM, per germline. The CDR3 reads CASSWGGVKRRGNQPQHF. The CDR3, as DNA: TGTGCCAGCAGTTGGGGAGGGGTTAAGAGGAGGGGCAATCAGCCCCAGCATTTT.

With respect to this clone: Relative to the germline gene, one junction end is altered; a read error may explain this. For the CDR3, the DNA is TGTGCCACCAGTGGTTTGGCGGAGGGCTACAATGAGCAGTTCTTC. It is translated as CATSGLAEGYNEQFF. The V gene is TRBV24-1, the J gene TRBJ2-1, with D tentatively TRBD2 (6 bases). CDR3 length equals 15 residues. Germline V CDR1 and CDR2: KGHDR, SFDVKD.

The rearrangement links TRBV11-2 to TRBJ2-3; 14 bases are a match to TRBD2. This CDR3 region has 17 residues. CDR1 is SGHAT, CDR2 FQNNGV, per germline. Trimming took 4 bases from V and 0 from J; bases not matched to a gene: 3. Here the CDR3 reads CASSSGTSGGSTDTQYF. CDR3 DNA: TGTGCCAGCAGCTCCGGGACTAGCGGGGGTAGCACAGATACGCAGTATTTT.

The CDR3 DNA reads as TGTGCCAGTCACTCGGGGACAGGGCCCTACGAGCAGTACTTC. Its translation: CASHSGTGPYEQYF. The chain joins TRBV6-5 to TRBJ2-7, with 9 nucleotides matching TRBD1. Germline assignment: CDR1 MNHEY and CDR2 SVGAGI. The ends lost 9 bases at V and 2 bases at J; junction bases unmatched: 8. This CDR3 spans 14 amino acids.

The chain links TRBV27 to TRBJ1-5, with D possibly being TRBD1 (6 bases). This CDR3 contains 15 residues. Germline V lookup: CDR1 MNHEY, CDR2 SMNVEV (reference sequence). The V end lost 3 bases, the J end lost 3 bases, and 12 bases lay between the germline ends. The CDR3 here is CASSLSDRFNQPQHF. The CDR3, as DNA: TGTGCCAGCAGTTTGTCCGACAGGTTCAATCAGCCCCAGCATTTT.

The chain combines TRBV7-9 with TRBJ1-1; the D is unclear. Trimming removed 7 bases at V and 2 bases at J, with 14 bases between. CDR3 length equals 14 residues. Germline-derived CDR1 and CDR2 are SEHNR and FQNEAQ (reference sequence). The CDR3 DNA follows: TGTGCCAGCACCCTTACCGGGGAAAACACTGAAGCTTTCTTT. This gives the protein CASTLTGENTEAFF.